The 6 T cell receptor beta chains in this list originate from one sample, sequenced in a study of OX40 agonist ivuxolimab in advanced cancers. Sequenced by immunoSEQ multiplex PCR; TCRdb stores in-frame clones only, minus some. The table has around 140,000 clones, about nine tenths seen once. This sample comprised CD4+ or CD8+ T cells sorted from blood, obtained in a trial of the OX40 agonist ivuxolimab. The receptors derive from an adult with an advanced solid tumor such as melanoma, head and neck, liver or kidney cancer.

The chain has TRBV7-2 and TRBJ1-3; D gene ambiguous. This CDR3 has 14 amino acids. Trimming pared 4 bases from V and 4 bases from J, leaving 11 bases between. Germline V gene data show CDR1 as SGHTA and CDR2 as FQGNSA. This CDR3 is CASSSNLVGNTIYF. Here the CDR3 DNA reads TGTGCCAGCAGCTCCAACCTAGTGGGAAACACCATATATTTT.

This clone was picked up one time. This chain's CDR3 is CASSTGDYGYTF. The CDR3, as DNA: TGTGCCAGCTCGACAGGGGACTATGGCTACACCTTC. The rearrangement uses TRBV28 and TRBJ1-2; TRBD1 agrees at 8 bases. J gave up 3 bases and V 8 bases, and 2 bases lay outside the gene matches. The CDR3 runs 12 residues. The germline V gene has CDR1 MDHEN and CDR2 SYDVKM.

This chain links TRBV6-6 with TRBJ2-2, with D uncertain. The germline CDR1 and CDR2 sequences are MNHNY and SVGAGI (reference sequence). Deletions cut 7 bases from V and 3 bases from J, with 6 bases between. This CDR3 contains 12 residues. DNA for the CDR3: TGTGCCAGCAATAAGGACACCGGGGAGCTGTTTTTT. It yields the protein CASNKDTGELFF.

The CDR3 DNA sequence: TGTGCCAGCAGTTTAAGGGCAGGGGTCGAGCAGTACTTC. It translates to CASSLRAGVEQYF. V and J are TRBV28 and TRBJ2-7; TRBD1 is a possible D gene (6 bases). V lost 2 bases and J 6 bases, leaving 11 bases between the germline ends. CDR1 is MDHEN and CDR2 is SYDVKM in the germline V gene. This CDR3 comprises 13 residues.

The chain links TRBV28 to TRBJ1-4, with unresolved D. This CDR3 is 14 amino acids long. From germline, CDR1 is MDHEN and CDR2 SYDVKM. V lost 7 bases to trimming and J lost 0 bases, with 9 bases between them. The CDR3 nucleotides are TGTGCCAGCATGCGGGTTGCAACTAATGAAAAACTGTTTTTT. Translating it yields CASMRVATNEKLFF.

This clone was observed once. V and J are TRBV6-6 and TRBJ2-1; D is unresolved. CDR1 and CDR2 from the germline V gene are MNHNY and SVGAGI (reference sequence). V was shortened by 3 bases and J by 8 bases, with 11 bases between the two germline ends. CDR3 size: 13 residues. CDR3 sequence (DNA): TGTGCCAGCAGTTATCTTAAGGTCGATGAGCAGTTCTTC. This codes for CASSYLKVDEQFF.